This is a list of T cell receptor beta chains from one sample in a study of T cells in Graves' hyperthyroidism and ophthalmopathy. TCRdb re-analysed the multiplex PCR reads in MiXCR, keeping a single row per CDR3 protein. The data contain 550,000 to 800,000 distinct CDR3 sequences, 15% to 20% of them singletons. The sample was blood. The receptors derive from a man in his forties or fifties with Graves' hyperthyroidism. CDR3s include the opening cysteine and the closing phenylalanine or tryptophan. A D gene is named only where the DNA matches it firmly. Not all rows give a size; the values are once, few, many and, for expanded clones, a class.

v_gene: TRBV10-3
abundance: many
j_gene: TRBJ2-6
d_gene: .
CDR3aa: CATKIDSGANVLTF
CDR3nt: TGTGCCACCAAGATAGATTCTGGGGCCAACGTCCTGACTTTC

v_gene: TRBV6-4
abundance: .
j_gene: TRBJ1-1
d_gene: TRBD1
CDR3aa: CASKPGQGNTEAFF
CDR3nt: TGTGCCAGCAAGCCGGGACAGGGAAACACTGAAGCTTTCTTT

v_gene: TRBV20-1
abundance: few
j_gene: TRBJ1-1
d_gene: .
CDR3aa: CSAKTAPGTSNTEAFF
CDR3nt: TGCAGTGCCAAGACAGCTCCCGGGACATCGAACACTGAAGCTTTCTTT

v_gene: TRBV28
abundance: many
j_gene: TRBJ2-7
d_gene: .
CDR3aa: CASSHRPWDRYEQYF
CDR3nt: TGTGCCAGCAGTCACCGCCCTTGGGACCGATACGAGCAGTACTTC

v_gene: TRBV28
abundance: .
j_gene: TRBJ2-1
d_gene: TRBD2
CDR3aa: CASSLTAFGTSGERNEQFF
CDR3nt: TGTGCCAGCAGCTTAACCGCCTTCGGGACTAGCGGGGAGAGGAATGAGCAGTTCTTC

v_gene: TRBV28
abundance: many
j_gene: TRBJ1-2
d_gene: TRBD1
CDR3aa: CASTRTRDRASGYTF
CDR3nt: TGTGCCAGCACTCGGACCCGGGACAGGGCTTCGGGCTACACCTTC

v_gene: TRBV20-1
abundance: many
j_gene: TRBJ2-3
d_gene: .
CDR3aa: CSARNPAASTDTQYF
CDR3nt: TGCAGTGCTAGAAATCCTGCGGCTAGCACAGATACGCAGTATTTT

v_gene: TRBV20-1
abundance: .
j_gene: TRBJ2-1
d_gene: TRBD2
CDR3aa: CSATHTSGTRGFNEQFF
CDR3nt: TGCAGTGCTACTCACACTAGCGGAACCAGGGGCTTCAATGAGCAGTTCTTC

v_gene: TRBV28
abundance: many
j_gene: TRBJ2-7
d_gene: TRBD1
CDR3aa: CASSSRQGKGDEQYF
CDR3nt: TGTGCCAGCAGTTCAAGACAGGGGAAGGGAGACGAGCAGTACTTC

v_gene: TRBV7-3
abundance: many
j_gene: TRBJ2-2
d_gene: .
CDR3aa: CASSLPHLAGGVNTGELFF
CDR3nt: TGTGCCAGCAGCTTACCTCATCTCGCTGGCGGGGTAAACACCGGGGAGCTGTTTTTT

v_gene: TRBV24-1
abundance: .
j_gene: TRBJ2-3
d_gene: TRBD1
CDR3aa: CATSDLDRGTDTQYF
CDR3nt: TGTGCCACCAGTGATTTGGACAGGGGCACAGATACGCAGTATTTT

v_gene: TRBV10-2
abundance: few
j_gene: TRBJ1-4
d_gene: .
CDR3aa: CASSESPGSNEKLFF
CDR3nt: TGCGCCAGCAGTGAGTCTCCCGGAAGTAATGAAAAACTGTTTTTT

v_gene: TRBV12-3/TRBV12-4
abundance: .
j_gene: TRBJ2-3
d_gene: .
CDR3aa: CASTEISAYTDTQYF
CDR3nt: TGTGCCAGCACTGAAATTAGCGCATACACAGATACGCAGTATTTT

v_gene: TRBV27
abundance: many
j_gene: TRBJ2-1
d_gene: .
CDR3aa: CASSVGAKPYNEQFF
CDR3nt: TGTGCCAGCAGTGTTGGGGCAAAGCCCTACAATGAGCAGTTCTTC

v_gene: TRBV6-1
abundance: many
j_gene: TRBJ2-3
d_gene: .
CDR3aa: CASTPGIVEDTQYF
CDR3nt: TGTGCCAGCACTCCAGGGATAGTGGAAGATACGCAGTATTTT

v_gene: TRBV27
abundance: many
j_gene: TRBJ2-3
d_gene: .
CDR3aa: CASSLGTQGPYTDTQYF
CDR3nt: TGTGCCAGCAGCTTGGGGACGCAGGGTCCTTACACAGATACGCAGTATTTT

v_gene: TRBV6-1
abundance: few
j_gene: TRBJ2-2
d_gene: .
CDR3aa: CASSVKGGLTGELFF
CDR3nt: TGTGCCAGCAGTGTAAAGGGCGGGCTCACCGGGGAGCTGTTTTTT

v_gene: TRBV4-1
abundance: few
j_gene: TRBJ2-7
d_gene: TRBD1
CDR3aa: CASSQSPGQGMDYEQYF
CDR3nt: TGCGCCAGCAGCCAATCACCGGGACAGGGAATGGACTACGAGCAGTACTTC

v_gene: TRBV28
abundance: few
j_gene: TRBJ1-1
d_gene: .
CDR3aa: CASTPTSLLNTEAFF
CDR3nt: TGTGCCAGCACCCCCACCAGTCTTTTGAACACTGAAGCTTTCTTT

v_gene: TRBV30
abundance: many
j_gene: TRBJ1-4
d_gene: TRBD1
CDR3aa: CAWSETGANEKLFF
CDR3nt: TGTGCCTGGAGCGAGACAGGGGCTAATGAAAAACTGTTTTTT

v_gene: TRBV27
abundance: many
j_gene: TRBJ2-7
d_gene: .
CDR3aa: CASSPPGYSYEQYF
CDR3nt: TGTGCCAGCAGTCCCCCAGGCTACTCCTACGAGCAGTACTTC

v_gene: TRBV18
abundance: few
j_gene: TRBJ2-1
d_gene: .
CDR3aa: CASSPVLEADEQFF
CDR3nt: TGTGCCAGCTCACCAGTTTTGGAAGCGGATGAGCAGTTCTTC

v_gene: TRBV28
abundance: many
j_gene: TRBJ1-2
d_gene: .
CDR3aa: CASSGMPGYGYTF
CDR3nt: TGTGCCAGCAGTGGTATGCCGGGCTATGGCTACACCTTC

v_gene: TRBV2
abundance: many
j_gene: TRBJ2-7
d_gene: .
CDR3aa: CASSSDSVGEQYF
CDR3nt: TGTGCCAGCAGCTCGGACAGTGTGGGAGAGCAGTACTTC

v_gene: TRBV7-3
abundance: few
j_gene: TRBJ2-7
d_gene: TRBD1
CDR3aa: CASSKASGQGYEQYF
CDR3nt: TGTGCCAGCAGCAAAGCCTCGGGACAGGGTTACGAGCAGTACTTC

v_gene: TRBV7-9
abundance: many
j_gene: TRBJ2-5
d_gene: TRBD2
CDR3aa: CASSPTLTSGQETQYF
CDR3nt: TGTGCCAGCAGCCCTACCTTGACTAGCGGCCAAGAGACCCAGTACTTC

v_gene: TRBV11-2
abundance: many
j_gene: TRBJ1-1
d_gene: .
CDR3aa: CASSDPPRHTEAFF
CDR3nt: TGTGCCAGCAGCGACCCCCCCAGACACACTGAAGCTTTCTTT

v_gene: TRBV6-1
abundance: few
j_gene: TRBJ1-4
d_gene: .
CDR3aa: CASSVGSRLLATNEKLFF
CDR3nt: TGTGCCAGCAGTGTAGGGTCGCGACTTCTTGCAACTAATGAAAAACTGTTTTTT

v_gene: TRBV5-6
abundance: few
j_gene: TRBJ2-3
d_gene: TRBD1
CDR3aa: CASSSTGTASTDTQYF
CDR3nt: TGTGCCAGCAGCTCCACCGGGACAGCAAGCACAGATACGCAGTATTTT

v_gene: TRBV5-1
abundance: .
j_gene: TRBJ2-3
d_gene: TRBD2
CDR3aa: CASSPGWAGVTDTQYF
CDR3nt: TGCGCCAGCAGCCCAGGGTGGGCGGGAGTTACAGATACGCAGTATTTT

v_gene: TRBV28
abundance: few
j_gene: TRBJ2-4
d_gene: TRBD1
CDR3aa: CASSSTGAVDIQYF
CDR3nt: TGTGCCAGCAGTTCAACAGGGGCGGTGGACATTCAGTACTTC

v_gene: TRBV7-2
abundance: many
j_gene: TRBJ2-7
d_gene: .
CDR3aa: CASSLGPRTSSYEQYF
CDR3nt: TGTGCCAGCAGCTTAGGCCCGCGGACCAGCTCCTACGAGCAGTACTTC

v_gene: TRBV7-9
abundance: .
j_gene: TRBJ2-2
d_gene: .
CDR3aa: CAIVDGTPGELFF
CDR3nt: TGTGCCATCGTTGACGGGACTCCAGGGGAGCTGTTTTTT

v_gene: TRBV6-5
abundance: many
j_gene: TRBJ2-5
d_gene: TRBD2
CDR3aa: CASSYASGTADIETQYF
CDR3nt: TGTGCCAGCAGTTACGCGAGCGGGACGGCAGATATAGAGACCCAGTACTTC

v_gene: TRBV11-3
abundance: few
j_gene: TRBJ2-1
d_gene: .
CDR3aa: CASSLRHSTYNEQFF
CDR3nt: TGTGCCAGCAGCTTACGTCACTCTACTTACAATGAGCAGTTCTTC

v_gene: TRBV5-1
abundance: few
j_gene: TRBJ2-1
d_gene: .
CDR3aa: CASSLGPGLAGYNEQFF
CDR3nt: TGCGCCAGCAGCTTGGGGCCCGGTTTAGCAGGGTACAATGAGCAGTTCTTC

v_gene: TRBV7-9
abundance: once
j_gene: TRBJ2-7
d_gene: TRBD2
CDR3aa: CASTTWAGASYEQYF
CDR3nt: TGTGCCAGCACGACTTGGGCGGGAGCATCCTACGAGCAGTACTTC

v_gene: TRBV15
abundance: .
j_gene: TRBJ2-3
d_gene: TRBD2
CDR3aa: CATSRDFPGGDTQYF
CDR3nt: TGTGCCACCAGCAGAGATTTCCCGGGGGGAGATACGCAGTATTTT

v_gene: TRBV7-9
abundance: once
j_gene: TRBJ2-7
d_gene: TRBD2
CDR3aa: CASSFGLAGAYEQYF
CDR3nt: TGTGCCAGCAGCTTCGGACTAGCGGGGGCCTACGAGCAGTACTTC

v_gene: TRBV7-9
abundance: .
j_gene: TRBJ2-2
d_gene: .
CDR3aa: CASSLSRMFLLTNTGELFF
CDR3nt: TGTGCCAGCAGCTTGTCTAGAATGTTCTTGTTGACGAACACCGGGGAGCTGTTTTTT

v_gene: TRBV5-1
abundance: once
j_gene: TRBJ2-3
d_gene: .
CDR3aa: CASSLDGGGTPRDTQYF
CDR3nt: TGCGCCAGCAGCTTGGACGGCGGCGGCACCCCCAGGGATACGCAGTATTTT

v_gene: TRBV6-2/TRBV6-3
abundance: .
j_gene: TRBJ2-7
d_gene: TRBD2
CDR3aa: CASSYSVREGLYEQYF
CDR3nt: TGTGCCAGCAGTTACTCGGTGCGGGAGGGCCTCTACGAGCAGTACTTC

v_gene: TRBV3-1
abundance: many
j_gene: TRBJ1-6
d_gene: .
CDR3aa: CASSPFQGLNSPLHF
CDR3nt: TGTGCCAGCAGCCCATTTCAGGGGCTGAATTCACCCCTCCACTTT

v_gene: TRBV5-1
abundance: .
j_gene: TRBJ2-5
d_gene: TRBD1
CDR3aa: CASSGQGALKTQYF
CDR3nt: TGCGCCAGCTCAGGACAGGGGGCATTAAAGACCCAGTACTTC

v_gene: TRBV19
abundance: many
j_gene: TRBJ1-5
d_gene: .
CDR3aa: CASSLQREQPQHF
CDR3nt: TGTGCCAGTAGTCTCCAAAGGGAACAGCCCCAGCATTTT

v_gene: TRBV25-1
abundance: few
j_gene: TRBJ2-7
d_gene: .
CDR3aa: CASSSPNRDEQYF
CDR3nt: TGTGCCAGCAGTTCACCAAACCGGGACGAGCAGTACTTC

v_gene: TRBV10-3
abundance: many
j_gene: TRBJ2-2
d_gene: .
CDR3aa: CAISGAGPNTGELFF
CDR3nt: TGTGCCATCAGTGGGGCGGGCCCGAACACCGGGGAGCTGTTTTTT

v_gene: TRBV28
abundance: many
j_gene: TRBJ2-7
d_gene: TRBD2
CDR3aa: CASSLGASGRYDYEQYF
CDR3nt: TGTGCCAGCAGCCTAGGGGCTAGCGGGAGATATGACTACGAGCAGTACTTC

v_gene: TRBV27
abundance: many
j_gene: TRBJ2-6
d_gene: .
CDR3aa: CASSPVGNAGANVLTF
CDR3nt: TGTGCCAGCAGCCCCGTTGGGAACGCTGGGGCCAACGTCCTGACTTTC

v_gene: TRBV5-1
abundance: .
j_gene: TRBJ1-6
d_gene: .
CDR3aa: CASSLDSRNNSPLHF
CDR3nt: TGCGCCAGCAGCTTGGATAGTAGAAATAATTCACCCCTCCACTTT

v_gene: TRBV20-1
abundance: .
j_gene: TRBJ2-1
d_gene: TRBD2
CDR3aa: CSARDPGLALNEQFF
CDR3nt: TGCAGTGCTAGAGACCCGGGACTAGCGCTAAATGAGCAGTTCTTC

v_gene: TRBV5-5
abundance: many
j_gene: TRBJ2-3
d_gene: TRBD2
CDR3aa: CASSLPGLAADTQYF
CDR3nt: TGTGCCAGCAGTTTACCGGGACTAGCTGCAGATACGCAGTATTTT

v_gene: TRBV5-4
abundance: few
j_gene: TRBJ1-4
d_gene: TRBD1
CDR3aa: CASSTWTGAGEKLFF
CDR3nt: TGTGCCAGCAGCACTTGGACAGGAGCTGGGGAAAAACTGTTTTTT

v_gene: TRBV7-2
abundance: many
j_gene: TRBJ2-7
d_gene: TRBD2
CDR3aa: CASSSRTSAYEQYF
CDR3nt: TGTGCCAGCAGCAGCCGGACTAGCGCCTACGAGCAGTACTTC

v_gene: TRBV10-2
abundance: .
j_gene: TRBJ2-7
d_gene: .
CDR3aa: CASSGVAELGYEQYF
CDR3nt: TGCGCCAGCAGTGGGGTGGCGGAGTTAGGCTACGAGCAGTACTTC